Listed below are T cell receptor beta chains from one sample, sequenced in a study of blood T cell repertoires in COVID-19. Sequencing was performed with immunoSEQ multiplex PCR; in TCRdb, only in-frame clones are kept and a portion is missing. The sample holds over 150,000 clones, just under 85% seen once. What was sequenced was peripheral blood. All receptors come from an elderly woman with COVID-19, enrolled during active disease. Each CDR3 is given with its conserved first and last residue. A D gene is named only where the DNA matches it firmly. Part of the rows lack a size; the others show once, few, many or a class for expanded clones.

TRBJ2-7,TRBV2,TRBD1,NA,TGTGCCAGCACAAGACAGGGAAGGGTCTCCTACGAGCAGTACTTC,CASTRQGRVSYEQYF
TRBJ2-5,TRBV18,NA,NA,TGTGCCAGCTCGTCAAGGGGGGAGACCCAGTACTTC,CASSSRGETQYF
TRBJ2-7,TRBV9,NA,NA,TGTGCCAGCAGCGTAGGGAACAGCTTTCTCGACGAGCAGTACTTC,CASSVGNSFLDEQYF
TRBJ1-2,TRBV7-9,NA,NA,TGTGCCAGCAGCTTAGAACGGGGGGCAAGCTATGGCTACACCTTC,CASSLERGASYGYTF
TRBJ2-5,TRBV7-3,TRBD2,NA,TGTGCCAGCAGCTTATTTGGACTAGCGGAGGGGGAGACCCAGTACTTC,CASSLFGLAEGETQYF
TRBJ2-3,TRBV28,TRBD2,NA,TGTGCCAGCAGCTCAGCGGGAGCGACATCTTATACGCAGTATTTT,CASSSAGATSYTQYF
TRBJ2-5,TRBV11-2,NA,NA,TGTGCCAGCAGCTTGGGGCGGTTCCAAGAGACCCAGTACTTC,CASSLGRFQETQYF
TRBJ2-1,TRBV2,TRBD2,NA,TGTGCCAGCAGGACCGGGACTAGCGGGGGGGCCGGGATCGATGAGCAGTTCTTC,CASRTGTSGGAGIDEQFF
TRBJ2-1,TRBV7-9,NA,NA,TGTGCCAGCAGCTTAGCAGGGGTAGATGAGCAGTTCTTC,CASSLAGVDEQFF
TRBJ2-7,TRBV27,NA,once,TGTGCCAGCAGTTTGTGGGGGGGCCAATACTCCTACGAGCAGTACTTC,CASSLWGGQYSYEQYF
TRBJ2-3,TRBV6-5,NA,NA,TGTGCCAGCAGTTATCAACAGGTGAAAGATACGCAGTATTTT,CASSYQQVKDTQYF
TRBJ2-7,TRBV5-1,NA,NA,TGCGCCAGCAGCTTGAGTCCTGCAGTTCCCTACGAGCAGTACTTC,CASSLSPAVPYEQYF
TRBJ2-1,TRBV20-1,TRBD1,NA,TGCAGTGCTAGTGGCCTTCAAACAGGGGAAAGTAGGCATGAGCAGTTCTTC,CSASGLQTGESRHEQFF
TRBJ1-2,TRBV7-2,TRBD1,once,TGTGCCAGCAGCCCCAGGGGGTCTAACTATGGCTACACCTTC,CASSPRGSNYGYTF
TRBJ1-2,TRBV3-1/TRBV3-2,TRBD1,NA,TGTGCCAGCAGCCAAGACCCTTACAACAGGGGAGGCTACACCTTC,CASSQDPYNRGGYTF
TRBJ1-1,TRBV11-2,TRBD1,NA,TGTGCCAGCAGCTTCGGACAGGGCTGGAACACTGAAGCTTTCTTT,CASSFGQGWNTEAFF
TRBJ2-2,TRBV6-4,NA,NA,TGTGCCAGCCTCTGTAGGGGTAACCCCGGGGAGCTGTTTTTT,CASLCRGNPGELFF
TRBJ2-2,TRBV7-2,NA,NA,TGTGCCAGCAGCTTTCCAACGGTAACCGGGGAGCTGTTTTTT,CASSFPTVTGELFF
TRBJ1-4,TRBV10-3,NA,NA,TGTGCCATCAGTGCCCTCGGGGAAAAACTGTTTTTT,CAISALGEKLFF
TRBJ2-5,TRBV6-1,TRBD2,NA,TGTGCCAGCAGTGGAGCGGGAGGGCCCTCGGGAGAGACCCAGTACTTC,CASSGAGGPSGETQYF
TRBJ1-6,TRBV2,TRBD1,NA,TGTGCCAGCAGTCCACAGGGGAATAATTCACCCCTCCACTTT,CASSPQGNNSPLHF
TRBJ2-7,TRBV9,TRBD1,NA,TGTGCCAGCAGCCCAGGGACAGCCGCCTACGAGCAGTACTTC,CASSPGTAAYEQYF
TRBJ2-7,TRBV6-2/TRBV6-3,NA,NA,TGTGCCAGCAGTTACTACAGGGCCATCTCCTACGAGCAGTACTTC,CASSYYRAISYEQYF
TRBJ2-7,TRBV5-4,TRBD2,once,TGTGCCAGCAGTAAAGCGGGAGTGGTCGAGCAGTACTTC,CASSKAGVVEQYF
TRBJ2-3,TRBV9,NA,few,TGTGCCAGCAGCGTAGAACAGCGCACAGATACGCAGTATTTT,CASSVEQRTDTQYF
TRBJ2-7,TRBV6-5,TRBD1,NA,TGTGCCAGCAGTCCCCTTACACAGGGGCTCTACGAGCAGTACTTC,CASSPLTQGLYEQYF
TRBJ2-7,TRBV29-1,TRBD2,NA,TGCAGCGTTGGGTTAGCGGGGGGCTACGAGCAGTACTTC,CSVGLAGGYEQYF
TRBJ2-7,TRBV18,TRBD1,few,TGTGCCAGCTCTTTAAAAGGGACAGCATCCTCTTTC,CASSLKGTASSF
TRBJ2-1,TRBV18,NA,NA,TGTGCCAGCTCACTAATCGGGGGTAGTTCCGGAAATGAGCAGTTCTTC,CASSLIGGSSGNEQFF
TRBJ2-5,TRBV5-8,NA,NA,TGTGCCAGCAGCTCCGTGCGGGGTGGTTGGGAGACCCAGTACTTC,CASSSVRGGWETQYF
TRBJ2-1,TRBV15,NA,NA,TGTGCCACCAGCAGAACTCTGGGGGGTATAGCGGACTACAATGAGCAGTTCTTC,CATSRTLGGIADYNEQFF
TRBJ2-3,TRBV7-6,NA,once,TGTGCCAGCAGCTTAGGGCAGGGAAGCACAGATACGCAGTATTTT,CASSLGQGSTDTQYF
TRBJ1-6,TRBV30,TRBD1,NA,TGTGCCTGCAAAAAGACAGGGAGTTCACCCCTCCACTTT,CACKKTGSSPLHF
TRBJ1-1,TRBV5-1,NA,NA,TGCGCCAGCAGCTTGGCCTTCAGCGTAGCCATGAACACTGAAGCTTTCTTT,CASSLAFSVAMNTEAFF
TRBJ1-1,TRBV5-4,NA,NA,TGTGCCAGCAGCTTGGAAGCCAGGGTGGGGACTGAAGCTTTCTTT,CASSLEARVGTEAFF
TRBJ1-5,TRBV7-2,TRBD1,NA,TGTGCCAGCACCTTGGGACAGGGAAGCAATCAGCCCCAGCATTTT,CASTLGQGSNQPQHF
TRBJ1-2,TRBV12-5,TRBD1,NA,TGTGCTAGTGGTTTGTGGACAGGGGAGGGTGGCTACACCTTC,CASGLWTGEGGYTF
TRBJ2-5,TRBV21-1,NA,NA,TGTGCCAGCACCAGGGGGACTGGGGGCCAAAACGGAGAGACCCAGTACTTC,CASTRGTGGQNGETQYF
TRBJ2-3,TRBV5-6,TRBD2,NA,TGTGCCAGCAGACAGGGACTAGTGAGCACAGATACGCAGTATTTT,CASRQGLVSTDTQYF
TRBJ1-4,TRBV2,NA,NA,TGTGCCAGCGGAGGCGGAGGTGAAAAACTGTTTTTT,CASGGGGEKLFF
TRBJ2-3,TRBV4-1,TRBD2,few,TGCGCCAGCAGCCAAGTGGGCACTAGCGGGGGGGCAGATACGCAGTATTTT,CASSQVGTSGGADTQYF
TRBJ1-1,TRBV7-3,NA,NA,TGTGCCAGCAGCTTAAACGCAGGTCGGTCCACTGAAGCTTTCTTT,CASSLNAGRSTEAFF
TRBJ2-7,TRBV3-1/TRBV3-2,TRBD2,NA,TGTGCCAGCAGCCAAGACGAGCGGGGGCCCGCCTACGAGCAGTACTTC,CASSQDERGPAYEQYF
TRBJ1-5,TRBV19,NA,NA,TGTGCCAGTAGTATAGGGGACTCCCCCCAGCATTTT,CASSIGDSPQHF
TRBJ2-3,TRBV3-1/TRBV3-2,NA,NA,TGTGCCTCGGGGGTGGATACGCAGTATTTT,CASGVDTQYF
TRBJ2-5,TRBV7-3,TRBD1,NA,TGTGCCAGCAGCTTAGGGACAGGGGGACAAGAGACCCAGTACTTC,CASSLGTGGQETQYF
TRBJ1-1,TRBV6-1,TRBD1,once,TGTGCCAGCAGTGAAGGGACAGGGGGTAAAACTGAAGCTTTCTTT,CASSEGTGGKTEAFF
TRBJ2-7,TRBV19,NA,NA,TGTGCCAGTATGTCAACATGGGGCCACGAGCAGTACTTC,CASMSTWGHEQYF
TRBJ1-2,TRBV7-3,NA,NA,TGTGCCAGCAGTTTGGGCCCTAACTATGGCTACACCTTC,CASSLGPNYGYTF
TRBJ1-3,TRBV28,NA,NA,TGTGCCAGTACAGGGCGCGGAAACACCATATATTTT,CASTGRGNTIYF